This TCR beta chain derives from a study of T cell changes during pregnancy in multiple sclerosis. This clone was seen at least ten times. The CDR3 consists of 18 residues. CDR1 and CDR2 from the germline V gene are GTSNPN and SVGIG (reference sequence). V was cut by 8 bases and J by 9 bases, with 32 bases left in between. This table comes from immunoSEQ multiplex PCR, and its TCRdb copy is limited to in-frame clones, with some not included. The sample shows 55,000 to 85,000 clones, about 93% of them seen only once. This receptor was identified in a female donor with multiple sclerosis, enrolled in a pregnancy study. Sequenced material: CD4+ T cells from peripheral blood mononuclear cells, taken after pregnancy. V gene TRBV30 combines with J gene TRBJ1-6, with D perhaps TRBD1 (5 bases). CDR3 bases: TGTGCCGTAGAGGGTGGGACGGAGGGGCTATATGGCCTTTCACCCCTCCACTTT. Amino acid sequence: CAVEGGTEGLYGLSPLHF.